The 14 T cell receptor beta chains given below trace back to one sample, sequenced in a study of T cells after yellow fever vaccination. TCRdb re-derived calls from the 5' RACE reads in MiXCR, one entry per CDR3 protein. The sample yields about 510,000 distinct CDR3 sequences, less than 25% seen once. This specimen consisted of PBMCs, obtained 21 days after the first yellow fever vaccination. The receptors were sampled from a man aged 18 to 30 who received the YFV17D yellow fever vaccine.

The J gene is TRBJ2-7, the V gene TRBV20-1; 9 positions match TRBD2. Germline trimming cut 5 bases from V and 1 base from J; bases unmatched to any gene: 9. The germline CDR1 and CDR2 sequences are DFQATT and SNEGSKA (reference sequence). The CDR3 totals 15 residues. CDR3: CSASPLAGVSYEQYV. The CDR3 DNA is TGCAGTGCTTCCCCTTTAGCGGGGGTTTCCTACGAGCAGTACGTC.

This clonotype occurred a few times. The CDR3 DNA reads TGCGCCAGCAGCCAAGCTGTAGTCACAGGGGTCCATCAGCCCCAGCATTTT. It is translated as CASSQAVVTGVHQPQHF. The chain carries TRBV4-3 and TRBJ1-5, with TRBD1 identical over 7 bases. Trimming removed 1 base from V and 5 bases from J; junction bases left unmatched: 11. Germline-derived CDR1 and CDR2 are LGHNA and YSLEER. CDR3 length: 17 amino acids.

The chain couples TRBV5-4 to TRBJ1-2; perhaps TRBD1 as D (6 bases). Trimming shortened V by 4 bases and J by 8 bases, and 18 bases separated the two germline ends. Germline CDR1 SGHNT, CDR2 YYREEE (reference sequence). This CDR3 contains 14 residues. This chain's CDR3 is CASSVNRVENGYTF. The CDR3, as DNA: TGTGCCAGCAGCGTCAACAGGGTCGAGAACGGCTACACCTTC.

This chain joins TRBV27 and TRBJ2-1; D is ambiguous. CDR3 size: 15 residues. CDR1 and CDR2 from the germline V gene are MNHEY and SMNVEV (reference sequence). The V and J ends lost 2 bases and 0 bases respectively, with 8 bases between them. For the CDR3, the DNA is TGTGCCAGCAGTTTAGGCATCATCTCCTACAATGAGCAGTTCTTC. Translation gives CASSLGIISYNEQFF.

The gene calls are TRBV2 and TRBJ2-7, with D tentatively TRBD2 (6 bases). The ends were cut back, 8 bases at V and 6 bases at J, with 8 bases in the middle. Per the germline V gene, CDR1 is SNHLY and CDR2 is FYNNEI. This CDR3 contains 10 residues. The CDR3 sequence is CASRGSEQYF. As DNA, the CDR3 is TGTGCCAGCCGGGGGAGCGAGCAGTACTTC.

This clonotype was observed a handful of times. The chain couples TRBV12-3 or TRBV12-4 to TRBJ2-1; TRBD1 matches at 8 bases. V gave up 2 bases and J gave up 2 bases; unmatched junction bases: 5. This CDR3 spans 16 amino acids. CDR3 DNA: TGTGCCAGCAGTTTATTGGAGGGACAGGCCTACAATGAGCAGTTCTTC. Protein product: CASSLLEGQAYNEQFF.

The chain is built from TRBV11-2 and TRBJ2-2; tentative D call: TRBD2 (5 bases). V lost 5 bases, J lost 5 bases, and 21 bases lay in between. The CDR3 spans 17 residues. The germline CDR1 and CDR2 sequences are SGHAT and FQNNGV. The CDR3 DNA follows: TGTGCCAGCAGCCCCAGGCGGGCAGCCGCCCGAACCGGGGAGCTGTTTTTT. Amino acids: CASSPRRAAARTGELFF.

The chain carries TRBV27 and TRBJ2-3; D possibly matches TRBD1 or TRBD2 (8 bases each). CDR3 length equals 16 residues. V lost 10 bases to trimming and J lost 6 bases, with 26 bases between them. CDR1 is MNHEY, CDR2 SMNVEV, per germline (reference sequence). CDR3 amino acids: CATRGRTGGHRDTQYF. The CDR3 nucleotides are TGTGCCACCAGGGGGCGCACGGGGGGGCATCGGGATACGCAGTATTTT.

Notes on this clonotype: This may come from a read error, since a much larger clone is one base off. The chain is built from TRBV7-9 and TRBJ1-1; D not certain. This CDR3 spans 13 amino acids. The V end lost 7 bases, the J end lost 1 base, and 10 bases lay between the germline ends. Germline V gene lookup returns CDR1 SEHNR and CDR2 FQNEAQ (reference sequence). As DNA, the CDR3 is TGTGCCAGCATTAAACGGCCGAACACTGAAGCTTTCTTT. This sequence encodes CASIKRPNTEAFF. The complete variable domain, with remaining parts taken from reference TRBV7-9 and TRBJ1-1, reads DTGVSQNPRHKITKRGQNVTFRCDPISEHNRLYWYRQTLGQGPEFLTYFQNEAQLEKSRLLSDRFSAERPKGSFSTLEIQRTEQGDSAMYLCASIKRPNTEAFFGQGTRLTVV.

This clonotype was recorded a few times. The chain has TRBV10-3 and TRBJ1-6; 7 bases align to TRBD1. The germline CDR1 and CDR2 sequences are ENHRY and SYGVKD. V lost 6 bases to trimming and J lost 2 bases; unmatched junction nucleotides: 7. The CDR3 sequence is 16 residues long. CDR3 in amino acids: CAIRQDRVTYNSPLHF. The CDR3 region has the DNA TGTGCCATCAGACAAGACAGGGTCACCTATAATTCACCCCTCCACTTT.

This rearrangement joins TRBV20-1 to TRBJ1-6; 8 bases map to TRBD1. With 7 bases clipped from V and 8 bases from J, the junction kept 7 bases outside the gene matches. The CDR3 is 13 residues long. The germline CDR1 and CDR2 sequences are DFQATT and SNEGSKA (reference sequence). The CDR3 DNA follows: TGCAGTGGCCGGACAGGGAGGGATTCACCCCTCCACTTT. It specifies CSGRTGRDSPLHF.

The chain uses TRBV10-3 and TRBJ2-7; TRBD1 agrees at 7 bases. CDR3 length: 15 residues. With V trimmed by 3 bases and J by 6 bases, 11 bases remained unmatched. Germline CDR1 reads ENHRY; CDR2 reads SYGVKD. The CDR3: CAISDQGKGGGEQYV. For the CDR3, the DNA is TGTGCCATCAGTGATCAAGGAAAAGGGGGCGGCGAGCAGTACGTC.

This clonotype was seen a handful of times. The chain has TRBV7-3 and TRBJ2-2, with D possibly being TRBD2 (5 bases). V lost 2 bases and J 0 bases, leaving 10 bases between the germline ends. The CDR3 has 16 residues. Per germline, CDR1 SGHTA and CDR2 FQGTGA. Written as DNA, the CDR3 is TGTGCCAGCAGCTTACTAGCACTAGCGAACACCGGGGAGCTGTTTTTT. This sequence encodes CASSLLALANTGELFF.

The J gene is TRBJ2-2, the V gene TRBV4-1; D gene uncertain. V dropped 0 bases and J dropped 1 base, with 9 bases sitting between them. The CDR3 is 16 residues long. Germline CDR1 is MGHRA and CDR2 is YSYEKL. The CDR3 DNA reads TGCGCCAGCAGCCAAGACTGGATGGGGAACACCGGGGAGCTGTTTTTT. Amino acids: CASSQDWMGNTGELFF.